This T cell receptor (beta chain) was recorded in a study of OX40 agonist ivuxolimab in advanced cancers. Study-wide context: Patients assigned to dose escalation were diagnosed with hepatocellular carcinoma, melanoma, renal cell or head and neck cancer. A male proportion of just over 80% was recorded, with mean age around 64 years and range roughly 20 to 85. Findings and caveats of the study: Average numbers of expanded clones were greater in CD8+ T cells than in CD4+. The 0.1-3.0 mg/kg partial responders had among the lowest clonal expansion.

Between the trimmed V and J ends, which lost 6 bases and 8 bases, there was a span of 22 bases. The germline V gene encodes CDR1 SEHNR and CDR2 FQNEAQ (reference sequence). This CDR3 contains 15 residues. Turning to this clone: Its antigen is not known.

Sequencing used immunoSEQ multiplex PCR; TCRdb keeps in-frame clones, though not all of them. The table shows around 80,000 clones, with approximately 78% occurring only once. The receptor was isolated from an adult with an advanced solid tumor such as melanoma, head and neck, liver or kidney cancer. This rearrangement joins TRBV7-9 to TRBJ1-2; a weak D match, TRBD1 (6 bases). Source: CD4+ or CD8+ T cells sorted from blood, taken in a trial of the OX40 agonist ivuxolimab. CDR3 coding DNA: TGTGCCAGCAGATCCTCAGGACAGCCGGGACGGGGCTACACCTTC. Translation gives CASRSSGQPGRGYTF.